This TCR beta chain was retrieved from a study of blood T cell repertoires in COVID-19. Study overall: The United States, Italy and Spain were the sources of the acute and convalescent COVID-19 samples.

Sequenced by immunoSEQ multiplex PCR; TCRdb stores in-frame clones only, minus some. The sample holds over 150,000 clones; about 80% are singletons and the top ten take around a fifth. Germline CDR1 and CDR2: SGHKS and YYEKEE (reference sequence). Between the trimmed V and J ends, which lost 4 bases and 0 bases, there was a span of 17 bases. The CDR3 is 18 amino acids. The sequence came from a woman aged 70-85 years in a cohort exposed to, infected with or recovered from COVID-19 (not recorded which). The rearrangement uses TRBV5-5 and TRBJ2-6; D perhaps matches TRBD1 (6 bases). The sample taken for sequencing was PBMCs or T cells enriched from blood (not recorded which). The CDR3 is CASSDRTVWSSGANVLTF. CDR3 nucleotide sequence: TGTGCCAGCAGCGACCGGACAGTCTGGAGCTCTGGGGCCAACGTCCTGACTTTC.